A selection of T cell receptor beta chains follows, all from one sample in a study of blood T cell repertoires in COVID-19. Some clones are missing from TCRdb's copy, which holds only in-frame ones; the method was immunoSEQ multiplex PCR. Found here are a few hundred thousand clones, over 80% of them singletons; the top ten hold 5%. Sequencing input: PBMCs or T cells enriched from blood (not recorded which). These receptors originate from a man aged 25 to 40 who had recovered from COVID-19. The CDR3 runs from the conserved cysteine through the conserved F or W. D genes are given only for firm matches. Size tells how often a clone was seen (once, few, many) or the class of an expanded clone, and some rows leave it out.

v_gene: TRBV5-1
d_gene: -
j_gene: TRBJ2-7
abundance: -
CDR3aa: CASSLARARGSYEQYF
CDR3nt: TGCGCCAGCAGCTTGGCCCGCGCCAGGGGTAGCTACGAGCAGTACTTC

v_gene: TRBV29-1
d_gene: -
j_gene: TRBJ2-3
abundance: -
CDR3aa: CSVEGFGGTNTDTQYF
CDR3nt: TGCAGCGTTGAAGGTTTCGGAGGGACGAACACAGATACGCAGTATTTT

v_gene: TRBV11-2
d_gene: TRBD2
j_gene: TRBJ2-1
abundance: -
CDR3aa: CASRSRLAGTHNEQFF
CDR3nt: TGTGCCAGCAGGTCTCGACTAGCGGGGACCCACAATGAGCAGTTCTTC

v_gene: TRBV27
d_gene: TRBD1
j_gene: TRBJ1-2
abundance: few
CDR3aa: CASSLRTGSNYGYTF
CDR3nt: TGTGCCAGCAGTCTCAGGACAGGGTCGAACTATGGCTACACCTTC

v_gene: TRBV5-5
d_gene: TRBD1
j_gene: TRBJ1-4
abundance: -
CDR3aa: CASSLPGTGAEEKLFF
CDR3nt: TGTGCCAGCAGTTTACCCGGGACAGGGGCTGAGGAAAAACTGTTTTTT

v_gene: TRBV15
d_gene: TRBD1
j_gene: TRBJ1-4
abundance: once
CDR3aa: CATIRQGMEKLFF
CDR3nt: TGTGCCACCATCAGACAGGGGATGGAAAAACTGTTTTTT

v_gene: TRBV5-1
d_gene: TRBD2
j_gene: TRBJ2-1
abundance: -
CDR3aa: CASSLLREAGGPVDEQFF
CDR3nt: TGCGCCAGCAGCTTGCTCAGGGAAGCGGGGGGGCCGGTGGATGAGCAGTTCTTC

v_gene: TRBV3-1/TRBV3-2
d_gene: -
j_gene: TRBJ1-5
abundance: -
CDR3aa: CASSQGGGGNSNQPQHF
CDR3nt: TGTGCCAGCAGCCAAGGGGGAGGTGGAAATAGCAATCAGCCCCAGCATTTT

v_gene: TRBV6-4
d_gene: -
j_gene: TRBJ1-1
abundance: -
CDR3aa: CASSEGGTTEAFF
CDR3nt: TGTGCCAGCAGTGAGGGGGGTACCACTGAAGCTTTCTTT

v_gene: TRBV3-1/TRBV3-2
d_gene: -
j_gene: TRBJ2-7
abundance: -
CDR3aa: CASSVTYNLDGEQYF
CDR3nt: TGTGCCAGCAGCGTAACGTACAACCTAGATGGGGAGCAGTACTTC

v_gene: TRBV5-8
d_gene: -
j_gene: TRBJ2-3
abundance: -
CDR3aa: CASSLPGPDTQYF
CDR3nt: TGTGCCAGCAGCTTACCAGGGCCAGATACGCAGTATTTT

v_gene: TRBV11-2
d_gene: TRBD1
j_gene: TRBJ1-2
abundance: -
CDR3aa: CASSSSGTVYGYTF
CDR3nt: TGTGCCAGCAGCTCGTCCGGGACAGTCTATGGCTACACCTTC

v_gene: TRBV7-2
d_gene: -
j_gene: TRBJ2-2
abundance: -
CDR3aa: CASDIQGAGELFF
CDR3nt: TGTGCCAGTGATATACAGGGAGCCGGGGAGCTGTTTTTT

v_gene: TRBV18
d_gene: -
j_gene: TRBJ2-2
abundance: -
CDR3aa: CASSPLTGFDTGELFF
CDR3nt: TGTGCCAGCTCACCACTTACAGGGTTCGACACCGGGGAGCTGTTTTTT

v_gene: TRBV7-8
d_gene: -
j_gene: TRBJ2-3
abundance: -
CDR3aa: CASSPLGGGTDTQYF
CDR3nt: TGTGCCAGCAGCCCCCTAGGTGGAGGCACAGATACGCAGTATTTT

v_gene: TRBV7-9
d_gene: -
j_gene: TRBJ2-2
abundance: -
CDR3aa: CASSLAGTSFMELFF
CDR3nt: TGTGCCAGCAGCTTAGCTGGGACTTCGTTCATGGAGCTGTTTTTT

v_gene: TRBV11-2
d_gene: -
j_gene: TRBJ1-1
abundance: -
CDR3aa: CASSFDRYGEAFF
CDR3nt: TGTGCCAGCAGCTTCGACAGGTATGGAGAAGCTTTCTTT

v_gene: TRBV7-9
d_gene: -
j_gene: TRBJ1-1
abundance: -
CDR3aa: CASSLDYMNTEAFF
CDR3nt: TGTGCCAGCAGCTTAGACTACATGAACACTGAAGCTTTCTTT

v_gene: TRBV29-1
d_gene: TRBD1
j_gene: TRBJ1-2
abundance: -
CDR3aa: CSDRGNYGYTF
CDR3nt: TGCAGCGACAGGGGTAACTATGGCTACACCTTC

v_gene: TRBV28
d_gene: -
j_gene: TRBJ2-3
abundance: -
CDR3aa: CASSLVRQTLTDTQYF
CDR3nt: TGTGCCAGCAGTTTAGTGCGACAAACCCTCACAGATACGCAGTATTTT

v_gene: TRBV3-1/TRBV3-2
d_gene: TRBD1
j_gene: TRBJ2-7
abundance: -
CDR3aa: CASSRGTGDYEQYF
CDR3nt: TGTGCCAGCAGCCGCGGGACAGGGGACTACGAGCAGTACTTC

v_gene: TRBV4-1
d_gene: -
j_gene: TRBJ2-5
abundance: -
CDR3aa: CASSQEVALGTQYF
CDR3nt: TGCGCCAGCAGCCAAGAGGTCGCCCTAGGGACCCAGTACTTC

v_gene: TRBV5-1
d_gene: -
j_gene: TRBJ1-1
abundance: -
CDR3aa: CASSSQLNTEAFF
CDR3nt: TGCGCCAGCAGCTCCCAGTTGAACACTGAAGCTTTCTTT

v_gene: TRBV28
d_gene: TRBD1
j_gene: TRBJ1-4
abundance: once
CDR3aa: CASSGQGWVTNEKLFF
CDR3nt: TGTGCCAGCAGTGGACAGGGGTGGGTAACTAATGAAAAACTGTTTTTT

v_gene: TRBV6-2/TRBV6-3
d_gene: TRBD2
j_gene: TRBJ2-3
abundance: -
CDR3aa: CASSYATSGAGDTQYF
CDR3nt: TGTGCCAGCAGTTACGCGACTAGCGGCGCCGGGGATACGCAGTATTTT

v_gene: TRBV28
d_gene: -
j_gene: TRBJ1-5
abundance: -
CDR3aa: CASSFSGLVPQPQHF
CDR3nt: TGTGCCAGCAGTTTCTCCGGACTAGTTCCGCAGCCCCAGCATTTT

v_gene: TRBV2
d_gene: TRBD1
j_gene: TRBJ1-5
abundance: few
CDR3aa: CASRLRQGAGNQPQHF
CDR3nt: TGTGCCAGCAGGCTTAGACAGGGGGCTGGCAATCAGCCCCAGCATTTT

v_gene: TRBV27
d_gene: -
j_gene: TRBJ2-7
abundance: once
CDR3aa: CASSAGVGDYEQYF
CDR3nt: TGTGCCAGCAGTGCAGGGGTAGGGGACTACGAGCAGTACTTC

v_gene: TRBV3-1/TRBV3-2
d_gene: TRBD2
j_gene: TRBJ2-3
abundance: -
CDR3aa: CASSQALAGVTDTQYF
CDR3nt: TGTGCCAGCAGCCAAGCACTAGCGGGTGTCACAGATACGCAGTATTTT

v_gene: TRBV5-1
d_gene: TRBD2
j_gene: TRBJ2-5
abundance: -
CDR3aa: CASSLGTSGGTETQYF
CDR3nt: TGCGCCAGCAGCTTGGGGACTAGCGGGGGGACCGAGACCCAGTACTTC

v_gene: TRBV30
d_gene: TRBD2
j_gene: TRBJ2-2
abundance: once
CDR3aa: CAWSRTRFGELFF
CDR3nt: TGTGCCTGGAGTCGGACTAGATTCGGGGAGCTGTTTTTT

v_gene: TRBV2
d_gene: TRBD2
j_gene: TRBJ2-3
abundance: -
CDR3aa: CASAPSAGVRTDTQYF
CDR3nt: TGTGCCAGTGCGCCTTCAGCGGGGGTCCGCACAGATACGCAGTATTTT

v_gene: TRBV28
d_gene: TRBD1
j_gene: TRBJ2-7
abundance: -
CDR3aa: CASNPTGALNEQYF
CDR3nt: TGTGCCAGCAACCCAACAGGGGCCCTAAACGAGCAGTACTTC

v_gene: TRBV13
d_gene: -
j_gene: TRBJ2-3
abundance: -
CDR3aa: CASSLNRPDTQYF
CDR3nt: TGTGCCAGCAGCTTAAATCGTCCGGATACGCAGTATTTT

v_gene: TRBV4-1
d_gene: -
j_gene: TRBJ2-7
abundance: -
CDR3aa: CASSQDDRFYEQYF
CDR3nt: TGCGCCAGCAGCCAAGATGACAGATTCTACGAGCAGTACTTC

v_gene: TRBV10-2
d_gene: TRBD2
j_gene: TRBJ2-3
abundance: once
CDR3aa: CASSMSGGGDTQYF
CDR3nt: TGCGCCAGCAGCATGAGCGGGGGGGGAGATACGCAGTATTTT

v_gene: TRBV6-1
d_gene: -
j_gene: TRBJ2-7
abundance: -
CDR3aa: CASSDTGSSYEQYF
CDR3nt: TGTGCCAGCAGTGACACGGGTAGCTCCTACGAGCAGTACTTC

v_gene: TRBV18
d_gene: -
j_gene: TRBJ2-6
abundance: -
CDR3aa: CASSLRHSSSGANVLTF
CDR3nt: TGTGCCAGCTCACTACGACATTCGAGCTCTGGGGCCAACGTCCTGACTTTC

v_gene: TRBV6-5
d_gene: -
j_gene: TRBJ1-2
abundance: -
CDR3aa: CASSPPGIDGYTF
CDR3nt: TGTGCCAGCAGTCCCCCAGGGATAGATGGCTACACCTTC

v_gene: TRBV27
d_gene: -
j_gene: TRBJ1-6
abundance: -
CDR3aa: CASSSSTVYNSPLHF
CDR3nt: TGTGCCAGCAGTTCGTCGACAGTCTATAATTCACCCCTCCACTTT

v_gene: TRBV5-1
d_gene: TRBD1
j_gene: TRBJ1-1
abundance: -
CDR3aa: CASSLTGGEDTEAFF
CDR3nt: TGCGCCAGCAGCTTAACAGGGGGGGAGGACACTGAAGCTTTCTTT

v_gene: TRBV20-1
d_gene: -
j_gene: TRBJ1-5
abundance: -
CDR3aa: CSASLAGRANQPQHF
CDR3nt: TGCAGTGCTAGTCTGGCAGGGAGGGCCAATCAGCCCCAGCATTTT

v_gene: TRBV7-3
d_gene: -
j_gene: TRBJ2-2
abundance: -
CDR3aa: CASSLYARSIAGRTGELFF
CDR3nt: TGTGCCAGCAGCTTATACGCCCGATCCATCGCGGGGAGGACCGGGGAGCTGTTTTTT

v_gene: TRBV5-4
d_gene: TRBD1
j_gene: TRBJ2-1
abundance: -
CDR3aa: CASSPDRRYNEQFF
CDR3nt: TGTGCCAGCAGCCCGGACAGGAGATACAATGAGCAGTTCTTC

v_gene: TRBV27
d_gene: -
j_gene: TRBJ1-1
abundance: -
CDR3aa: CASSLGTRAEAFF
CDR3nt: TGTGCCAGCAGTTTAGGGACAAGGGCTGAAGCTTTCTTT

v_gene: TRBV24-1
d_gene: TRBD2
j_gene: TRBJ2-1
abundance: -
CDR3aa: CATSDPLAEEGNEQFF
CDR3nt: TGTGCCACCAGTGACCCACTAGCGGAGGAGGGTAATGAGCAGTTCTTC

v_gene: TRBV28
d_gene: -
j_gene: TRBJ2-1
abundance: once
CDR3aa: CASSLNRVNEQFF
CDR3nt: TGTGCCAGCAGTCTAAACAGGGTTAATGAGCAGTTCTTC

v_gene: TRBV6-5
d_gene: -
j_gene: TRBJ1-6
abundance: -
CDR3aa: CASSYSSRGYNSPLHF
CDR3nt: TGTGCCAGCAGTTACTCCTCCAGGGGATATAATTCACCCCTCCACTTT

v_gene: TRBV9
d_gene: TRBD1
j_gene: TRBJ2-7
abundance: -
CDR3aa: CASSAATGASYEQYF
CDR3nt: TGTGCCAGCAGTGCAGCGACAGGGGCCTCCTACGAGCAGTACTTC

v_gene: TRBV6-1
d_gene: TRBD1
j_gene: TRBJ1-1
abundance: -
CDR3aa: CASSEMQGAVFIF
CDR3nt: TGTGCCAGCAGTGAAATGCAGGGGGCTGTTTTCATCTTT

v_gene: TRBV28
d_gene: -
j_gene: TRBJ1-6
abundance: -
CDR3aa: CASSEGLGNSPLHF
CDR3nt: TGTGCCAGCAGCGAGGGACTGGGCAATTCACCCCTCCACTTT

v_gene: TRBV28
d_gene: -
j_gene: TRBJ1-5
abundance: -
CDR3aa: CASSLEPWGDYSNQPQHF
CDR3nt: TGTGCCAGCAGTTTGGAACCGTGGGGGGACTATAGCAATCAGCCCCAGCATTTT

v_gene: TRBV24-1
d_gene: TRBD1
j_gene: TRBJ2-2
abundance: -
CDR3aa: CATRDSNTGELFF
CDR3nt: TGTGCCACCCGGGACAGTAACACCGGGGAGCTGTTTTTT

v_gene: TRBV7-8
d_gene: -
j_gene: TRBJ1-2
abundance: few
CDR3aa: CASSLGAGNYGYTF
CDR3nt: TGTGCCAGCAGCTTAGGGGCAGGGAACTATGGCTACACCTTC

v_gene: TRBV2
d_gene: -
j_gene: TRBJ1-4
abundance: few
CDR3aa: CASRTRREGATNEKLFF
CDR3nt: TGTGCCAGCAGAACCCGGAGGGAGGGAGCAACTAATGAAAAACTGTTTTTT

v_gene: TRBV19
d_gene: -
j_gene: TRBJ1-1
abundance: -
CDR3aa: CASSIYRGDAEAFF
CDR3nt: TGTGCCAGTAGTATATATCGGGGTGATGCTGAAGCTTTCTTT